The 26 T cell receptor beta chains presented below share a single source sample, sequenced in a study of T cell repertoires in cytomegalovirus infection. Each CDR3 protein is one row after TCRdb ran MiXCR on the reads. This table holds approximately 910,000 distinct CDR3 sequences, around a third found once. Antigen specificity for these receptors is unknown. Sequencing used cultured CD8+ T cells from PBMCs, obtained from culture after CMV antigen stimulation. The receptors derive from a human donor in good health (CMV status not recorded). Some clones in this sample may be carry-over from other donors' samples.

In this sample, this clonotype turned up many times. This sequence joins TRBV7-6 and TRBJ1-1; 9 bases agree with TRBD1. The germline V gene encodes CDR1 SGHVS and CDR2 FNYEAQ. With V trimmed by 4 bases and J by 0 bases, 3 bases remained unmatched. The CDR3 runs 15 residues. CDR3 in DNA: TGTGCCAGCAGCTCACGACAGGGGGTGAACACTGAAGCTTTCTTT. Translated: CASSSRQGVNTEAFF.

The chain uses TRBV14 and TRBJ2-2; 8 positions agree with TRBD1. Trimming removed 1 base from V and 4 bases from J; junction bases left unmatched: 2. The germline gives CDR1 SGHDN, CDR2 FVKESK. The CDR3 totals 15 residues. CDR3 residues: CASSQGQGITGELFF. In DNA form, the CDR3 reads TGTGCCAGCAGCCAAGGACAGGGGATCACCGGGGAGCTGTTTTTT.

Comments on this clonotype: An end of the junction differs from the germline gene, which may be a read error. The chain joins TRBV19 to TRBJ1-4; D is unclear. The CDR3 sequence is 15 residues long. Germline V gene lookup returns CDR1 LNHDA and CDR2 SQIVND (reference sequence). For the CDR3, the DNA is TGTGCCAGTAGGATAGACGGCAGTGAAAATGAAAAACTGTTTTTT. Residues: CASRIDGSENEKLFF. Full variable domain (remainder filled in from reference TRBV19 and TRBJ1-4): DGGITQSPKYLFRKEGQNVTLSCEQNLNHDAMYWYRQDPGQGLRLIYYSQIVNDFQKGDIAEGYSVSREKKESFPLTVTSAQKNPTAFYLCASRIDGSENEKLFFGSGTQLSVL.

In this sample, this clonotype turned up a few times. The chain is built from TRBV28 and TRBJ2-4, with D perhaps assigned TRBD1 or TRBD2 (6 bases each). Trimming stripped 5 bases from V and 1 base from J, with 21 bases between. Germline CDR1 MDHEN, CDR2 SYDVKM. The CDR3 extends over 18 amino acids. CDR3 sequence reads: CASSQPLGGPKAKNIQYF. DNA for the CDR3: TGTGCCAGCAGTCAACCCCTGGGGGGCCCCAAGGCCAAAAACATTCAGTACTTC.

The chain has TRBV19 and TRBJ1-2, with D hard to call. The V and J ends lost 10 bases and 2 bases respectively, with 20 bases between them. Germline V gene data show CDR1 as LNHDA and CDR2 as SQIVND (reference sequence). The CDR3 sequence is 15 residues long. CDR3 sequence reads: CATLWRGDVNYGYTF. The DNA of the CDR3 is TGTGCCACTCTTTGGCGGGGTGATGTGAACTATGGCTACACCTTC.

This clonotype occurred a few times. The CDR3 coding sequence is TGTGCCAGCAGCGAACCCAGGGGGGAGAGCACAGATACGCAGTATTTT. This translates into CASSEPRGESTDTQYF. The genes are TRBV7-9 and TRBJ2-3; D might be TRBD1 (7 bases). This CDR3 is 16 amino acids long. From germline, CDR1 is SEHNR and CDR2 FQNEAQ (reference sequence). The germline V and J ends were trimmed by 5 bases and 0 bases, with 15 bases remaining between them.

With respect to this clonotype: The junction differs from germline at one of its ends, possibly a read error. V and J are TRBV7-2 and TRBJ2-7; D remains ambiguous. The CDR3 is 15 amino acids. Germline values: CDR1 SGHTA, CDR2 FQGNSA. CDR3 region: CASSLGLVVPYEQYF. DNA of the CDR3: TGTGCCAGCAGCTTAGGCCTAGTGGTTCCCTACGAGCAGTACTTT.

The V gene is TRBV5-8, the J gene TRBJ2-6, with no clear D. The V end lost 1 base, the J end lost 0 bases, and 5 bases lay between the germline ends. CDR1 SGHTS and CDR2 YDEGEE come from the germline V gene. This CDR3 is 15 amino acids long. The chain's CDR3 is CASSLTYSGANVLTF. Written as DNA, the CDR3 is TGTGCCAGCAGCTTGACGTACTCTGGGGCCAACGTCCTGACTTTC.

This clonotype has at least ten counts. The gene calls are TRBV7-2 and TRBJ2-1; D not resolved. Trimming took off 5 bases at V and 1 base at J, with 12 bases between the two ends. Germline V gives CDR1 SGHTA, CDR2 FQGNSA. The CDR3 contains 15 residues. The CDR3 DNA reads as TGTGCCAGCAGCCCGAGACGTAAGTCCTACAATGAGCAGTTCTTC. This sequence encodes CASSPRRKSYNEQFF.

The chain links TRBV10-3 to TRBJ2-6; D possibly matches TRBD1 or TRBD2 (5 bases each). Germline CDR1 reads ENHRY; CDR2 reads SYGVKD. This CDR3 is built from 21 residues. Between the trimmed V and J ends, which lost 3 bases and 2 bases, there was a span of 26 bases. The CDR3 DNA reads TGTGCCATCAGTGAATACCTCCGGGACCCCCTTGAGAGGGCTGGGGCCAACGTCCTGACTTTC. Amino acids: CAISEYLRDPLERAGANVLTF.

The rearrangement links TRBV6-1 to TRBJ2-1, with 12 bases lining up with TRBD2. The CDR3 length is 17 residues. Germline CDR1 is MNHNS and CDR2 is SASEGT. Trimming took 0 bases from V and 5 from J; bases not matched to a gene: 5. The CDR3 nucleotides are TGTGCCAGCAGTGAAGCCCGACTAGCGGGGGATGACAATGAGCAGTTCTTC. Translation: CASSEARLAGDDNEQFF.

This clonotype was observed a few times. The J gene is TRBJ2-1, the V gene TRBV7-2; 7 bases line up with TRBD2. The CDR3 runs to 15 residues. Germline lookup yields CDR1 SGHTA and CDR2 FQGNSA. The junction had 8 bases not matched to a gene; V was cut back by 1 base and J by 8 bases. The chain's CDR3 is CASSLGGGGMDEQFF. In nucleotides, the CDR3 is TGTGCCAGCAGCTTAGGGGGCGGGGGTATGGATGAGCAGTTCTTC.

This chain connects TRBV28 to TRBJ2-7; D not certain. CDR1 is MDHEN, CDR2 SYDVKM, per germline. This CDR3 comprises 15 residues. The V gene lost 4 bases and the J gene lost 0 bases, with 13 bases spanning the gap. This CDR3 reads CASSSSYSSSYEQYV. The CDR3 DNA reads as TGTGCCAGCAGTTCATCATACAGTAGCTCCTACGAGCAGTACGTC.

The chain combines TRBV4-1 with TRBJ2-6, with D possibly being TRBD1 (7 bases). The CDR3 runs to 18 residues. With 1 base removed from V and 2 bases from J, the gap between germline ends came to 15 bases. CDR1 is MGHRA, CDR2 YSYEKL, per germline. CDR3 nucleotides: TGCGCCAGCAGCCAAGGTCGGAGGGGGCCGACTGGGGCCAACGTCCTGACTTTC. It is translated as CASSQGRRGPTGANVLTF.

The V gene is TRBV28, the J gene TRBJ2-2, with no clear D. The CDR3 is 16 amino acids. Trimming cost V 5 bases and J 2 bases, with 15 bases left between them. The V gene's germline CDR1 is MDHEN and CDR2 SYDVKM. Here the CDR3 reads CASSTSNPLNTGELFF. The CDR3 DNA reads as TGTGCCAGCAGTACCTCTAACCCCCTCAACACCGGGGAGCTGTTTTTT.

The V gene is TRBV29-1, the J gene TRBJ2-1; 9 bases fit TRBD2. J was trimmed by 1 base and V by 3 bases; bases with no gene match: 13. The CDR3 is 18 residues long. Germline V gene sequence: CDR1 SQVTM, CDR2 ANQGSEA. CDR3 nucleotide sequence: TGCAGCGTTGAGTTAGCGGGGGTCCCAGGGCATTCCTACAATGAGCAGTTCTTC. It yields the protein CSVELAGVPGHSYNEQFF.

This chain uses TRBV19 with TRBJ2-5; D is possibly TRBD1 (6 bases). V was cut by 0 bases and J by 5 bases, with 13 bases left in between. The CDR3 length is 15 residues. Germline V gene data show CDR1 as LNHDA and CDR2 as SQIVND (reference sequence). The CDR3 protein is CASSIDWGRGETQYF. CDR3 DNA: TGTGCCAGTAGTATAGATTGGGGGCGCGGGGAGACCCAGTACTTC.

The J gene is TRBJ2-1, the V gene TRBV7-2, with D perhaps given as TRBD1 or TRBD2 (5 bases each). The CDR3 loop spans 16 amino acids. Germline assignment: CDR1 SGHTA and CDR2 FQGNSA. Trimming removed 5 bases at V and 5 bases at J, with 19 bases between. The CDR3 region is CASSLPGTHRDNEQFF. The DNA of the CDR3 is TGTGCCAGCAGCCTCCCAGGGACCCATAGGGACAATGAGCAGTTCTTC. The full variable domain, completed using reference TRBV7-2 and TRBJ2-1, is GAGVSQSPSNKVTEKGKDVELRCDPISGHTALYWYRQSLGQGLEFLIYFQGNSAPDKSGLPSDRFSAERTGGSVSTLTIQRTQQEDSAVYLCASSLPGTHRDNEQFFGPGTRLTVL.

This clonotype was seen only a few times. The chain couples TRBV7-3 to TRBJ2-3; 10 nucleotides match TRBD2. The CDR3 is made up of 16 amino acids. CDR1 is SGHTA and CDR2 is FQGTGA in the germline V gene. The junction had 9 bases not matched to a gene; V was cut back by 4 bases and J by 5 bases. The DNA of the CDR3 is TGTGCCAGCAGCTCCCTAAGCGGGGGGGAAGGAGATACGCAGTATTTT. It encodes CASSSLSGGEGDTQYF.

The CDR3 DNA follows: TGTGCCAGCAGGGACGGACCCTATAGCAATCAGCCCCAGCATTTT. This gives the protein CASRDGPYSNQPQHF. V is TRBV6-1 and J is TRBJ1-5; no clear D gene. The CDR3 length is 15 residues. CDR1 and CDR2 (germline): MNHNS, SASEGT. Trimming shortened V by 6 bases and J by 0 bases, and 12 bases separated the two germline ends.

This clonotype was counted ten times or more. V is TRBV7-6 and J is TRBJ1-4; TRBD1 aligns across 8 bases. The J segment lost 3 bases and the V segment lost 0 bases, leaving 3 bases of the junction unmatched. CDR3 size: 16 residues. The V gene's germline CDR1 is SGHVS and CDR2 FNYEAQ. CDR3 DNA sequence: TGTGCCAGCAGCTTAGCGCAGGGGGCTTCTAATGAAAAACTGTTTTTT. Amino acids: CASSLAQGASNEKLFF.

J is TRBJ1-1 and V is TRBV27; no firm D call. CDR1 and CDR2 from the germline V gene are MNHEY and SMNVEV (reference sequence). The V end was cut by 3 bases, the J end by 4 bases, with 18 bases between. CDR3 length: 16 residues. CDR3 sequence (DNA): TGTGCCAGCAGTTTTCGGAGGTTTCAGGACCTCACTGAAGCTTTCTTT. This translates into CASSFRRFQDLTEAFF.

About this clonotype: It may be a read error: a sequence one base away is much more abundant. The rearrangement uses TRBV4-1 and TRBJ2-2, with a weak D call TRBD1 (6 bases). Germline loops: CDR1 MGHRA, CDR2 YSYEKL. This CDR3 comprises 16 residues. Trimming took off 0 bases at V and 6 bases at J, with 14 bases between the two ends. CDR3 amino acids: CASSQDPQGDSGELFF. The CDR3 coding sequence is TGCGCCAGCAGCCAAGATCCACAGGGTGACTCCGGGGAGCTGTTTTTT.

The rearrangement joins TRBV9 to TRBJ2-6; D gene ambiguous. The length of the CDR3 is 16 residues. Trimming removed 0 bases from V and 8 bases from J, with 15 bases in between. Looked up from germline, CDR1 is SGDLS and CDR2 is YYNGEE. The CDR3 sequence: CASSVATGRRTNVLTF. Written as DNA, the CDR3 is TGTGCCAGCAGCGTAGCTACTGGGCGACGAACCAACGTCCTGACTTTC.

The table lists this clonotype with a few counts. This chain uses TRBV27 with TRBJ2-1; D is perhaps TRBD1 or TRBD2 (5 bases each). Germline assignment: CDR1 MNHEY and CDR2 SMNVEV (reference sequence). V was pared by 4 bases and J by 4 bases, with 14 bases between. The CDR3 extends over 15 amino acids. CDR3 amino acids: CASSSSGSLYNEQFF. DNA of the CDR3: TGTGCCAGCAGTTCCTCAGGGAGCTTGTACAATGAGCAGTTCTTC.

In DNA form, the CDR3 reads TGTGCCAGCATGGGAGCGGGGGGTTTGTCAGATACGCAGTATTTT. Translating gives CASMGAGGLSDTQYF. This sequence joins TRBV27 and TRBJ2-3, with TRBD2 identical over 9 bases. The CDR3 sequence is 15 residues long. CDR1 is MNHEY, CDR2 SMNVEV, per germline (reference sequence). V was pared by 7 bases and J by 4 bases, with 9 bases of the junction left unmatched.